The source of this T cell receptor (beta chain) is a study of cytomegalovirus exposure and HLA in healthy donors. This clone came up a few times. The PCR was carried out with 60 Vbeta primers and 13 Jbeta primers. This table comes from immunoSEQ multiplex PCR, and its TCRdb copy is limited to in-frame clones, with some not included. The table shows 200,000 or so clones, with approximately 84% occurring only once. V was shortened by 4 bases and J by 11 bases, with 10 bases between the two germline ends. The CDR3 is 10 amino acids. CDR1 is SQVTM, CDR2 ANQGSEA, per germline. Source material: PBMCs. This clonotype originated in a woman aged 25 to 39 in good health and CMV-seropositive. The J gene is TRBJ2-3, the V gene TRBV29-1, with D perhaps TRBD2 (5 bases). The CDR3 coding sequence is TGCAGCGTTGTAGGAGGAGTGCAGTATTTT. Its translation is CSVVGGVQYF.